These 25 T cell receptor beta chains originate from one sample sequenced in a study of cytomegalovirus exposure and HLA in healthy donors. Repertoires were generated with immunoSEQ multiplex PCR, while TCRdb's copy carries only in-frame clones and drops some. Among tens of thousands of clones, under 95% were seen once, and the ten largest hold about 2.2%. Sample: PBMCs. These receptor sequences come from a young man in good health and CMV-seronegative.

J is TRBJ2-5 and V is TRBV5-6, with 7 bases matching TRBD1. The CDR3 sequence is 14 residues long. Germline CDR1 is SGHDT and CDR2 is YYEEEE. V lost 7 bases to trimming and J lost 2 bases; unmatched junction nucleotides: 8. The CDR3 protein is CASRRKGAQETQYF. In nucleotides, the CDR3 is TGTGCCAGCCGGAGGAAGGGGGCACAAGAGACCCAGTACTTC.

This chain joins TRBV27 and TRBJ2-1, with TRBD2 identical over 11 bases. The ends lost 2 bases at V and 0 bases at J; junction bases unmatched: 15. The CDR3 is 21 amino acids. Per germline, CDR1 MNHEY and CDR2 SMNVEV (reference sequence). CDR3 coding DNA: TGTGCCAGCAGTTTAAGCCGAGCGACTAGCGGGACCCAGAGCTCCTACAATGAGCAGTTCTTC. Its translation: CASSLSRATSGTQSSYNEQFF.

The V gene is TRBV7-9, the J gene TRBJ2-1; 8 nucleotides align to TRBD2. V was clipped by 1 base and J by 8 bases; unmatched bases: 4. The CDR3 totals 14 residues. Germline-derived CDR1 and CDR2 are SEHNR and FQNEAQ (reference sequence). CDR3 sequence: CASSLGLANDEQFF. CDR3 sequence (DNA): TGTGCCAGCAGCTTAGGACTAGCGAACGATGAGCAGTTCTTC.

The chain carries TRBV6-1 and TRBJ2-2; the D gene is possibly TRBD1 (6 bases). This CDR3 spans 15 amino acids. Trimming pared 6 bases from V and 0 bases from J, leaving 11 bases between. In germline, CDR1 is MNHNS, CDR2 SASEGT. The CDR3 here is CASSRQEANTGELFF. The CDR3 nucleotides read TGTGCCAGCAGCCGACAGGAAGCGAACACCGGGGAGCTGTTTTTT.

This clone was picked up one time. The rearrangement uses TRBV2 and TRBJ2-7; tentative D call: TRBD1 (5 bases). The V gene's germline CDR1 is SNHLY and CDR2 FYNNEI. The CDR3 contains 17 residues. Trimming pared 1 base from V and 2 bases from J, leaving 18 bases between. For the CDR3, the DNA is TGTGCCAGCAGTGAAGGTTCCCAGGGAAGGGCCGCCTACGAGCAGTACTTC. Translating it yields CASSEGSQGRAAYEQYF. Together with reference TRBV2 and TRBJ2-7, the CDR3 gives the full variable domain: EPEVTQTPSHQVTQMGQEVILRCVPISNHLYFYWYRQILGQKVEFLVSFYNNEISEKSEIFDDQFSVERPDGSNFTLKIRSTKLEDSAMYFCASSEGSQGRAAYEQYFGPGTRLTVT.

The genes are TRBV9 and TRBJ1-2; D unresolved. CDR1 and CDR2 (germline): SGDLS, YYNGEE. The CDR3 sequence is 12 residues long. Trimming took 6 bases from V and 4 from J, leaving 10 bases between them. The CDR3 bases are TGTGCCAGCAACCGCGCCGCCTATGGCTACACCTTC. Translating it yields CASNRAAYGYTF.

The rearrangement uses TRBV14 and TRBJ2-1; maybe TRBD1 (5 bases). The germline V and J ends were trimmed by 0 bases and 0 bases, with 15 bases remaining between them. This CDR3 is built from 18 residues. Germline assignment: CDR1 SGHDN and CDR2 FVKESK. The CDR3 DNA reads TGTGCCAGCAGCCAAGAACAGGTGGGATTCAGCTCCTACAATGAGCAGTTCTTC. Its protein product is CASSQEQVGFSSYNEQFF.

The chain couples TRBV28 to TRBJ2-7; 8 nucleotides align to TRBD2. The CDR3 covers 13 residues. The V gene's germline CDR1 is MDHEN and CDR2 SYDVKM. V lost 8 bases, J lost 0 bases, and 3 bases stayed unmatched. CDR3 DNA sequence: TGTGCCAGCCAGCGGGAGTTCTCCTACGAGCAGTACTTC. Encoded protein: CASQREFSYEQYF.

This sequence joins TRBV7-2 and TRBJ1-2; D possibly corresponds to TRBD1 (6 bases). V was cut by 4 bases and J by 5 bases, with 14 bases left in between. CDR3 length: 14 residues. CDR1 and CDR2 (germline): SGHTA, FQGNSA. CDR3 region: CASSSNGGAYGYTF. Written as DNA, the CDR3 is TGTGCCAGCAGCTCAAACGGGGGGGCTTATGGCTACACCTTC.

This rearrangement joins TRBV28 to TRBJ1-2; possibly TRBD1 for D (6 bases). This CDR3 spans 15 amino acids. Per the germline V gene, CDR1 is MDHEN and CDR2 is SYDVKM. Trimming shortened V by 1 base and J by 0 bases, and 9 bases separated the two germline ends. The CDR3 reads CASSLFRGANYGYTF. The CDR3 DNA is TGTGCCAGCAGTTTATTCAGGGGAGCTAACTATGGCTACACCTTC.

This sequence joins TRBV4-1 and TRBJ1-1; 8 positions match TRBD1. The J segment lost 1 base and the V segment lost 1 base, leaving 17 bases of the junction unmatched. The CDR3 has 20 amino acids. From germline, CDR1 is MGHRA and CDR2 YSYEKL. For the CDR3, the DNA is TGCGCCAGCAGCCAAGTAATTCAGGTAGACAGGGGAGGCTCGAACACTGAAGCTTTCTTT. Residues: CASSQVIQVDRGGSNTEAFF.

V is TRBV4-1 and J is TRBJ2-1; D is uncertain. Trimming took off 0 bases at V and 9 bases at J, with 15 bases between the two ends. There are 15 residues in the CDR3. Germline V lookup: CDR1 MGHRA, CDR2 YSYEKL. CDR3 nucleotides: TGCGCCAGCAGCCAAGAGGAGTTGATGGCGAGTGAGCAGTTCTTC. It is translated as CASSQEELMASEQFF.

The V gene is TRBV5-4, the J gene TRBJ2-1, with D maybe TRBD2 (6 bases). The CDR3 loop spans 15 amino acids. Germline V CDR1 and CDR2: SGHNT, YYREEE (reference sequence). The V gene lost 1 base and the J gene lost 8 bases, with 16 bases spanning the gap. This CDR3 is CASSLRLATYDEQFF. CDR3 bases: TGTGCCAGCAGCTTGCGGCTAGCGACATACGATGAGCAGTTCTTC.

The V gene is TRBV6-6, the J gene TRBJ1-6, with D perhaps TRBD1 (5 bases). Germline V gives CDR1 MNHNY, CDR2 SVGAGI (reference sequence). This CDR3 spans 13 amino acids. V was trimmed by 9 bases and J by 9 bases, leaving 15 bases between them. The CDR3 DNA is TGTGCCAGGGGACGTGGGGAGGGTTCACCCCTCCACTTT. Translation: CARGRGEGSPLHF.

The chain joins TRBV5-1 to TRBJ1-4, with D hard to call. The V gene's germline CDR1 is SGHRS and CDR2 YFSETQ. The V gene lost 4 bases and the J gene lost 0 bases, with 13 bases spanning the gap. There are 16 residues in the CDR3. The CDR3 nucleotides are TGCGCCAGCAGCCTAGATACGTGGTCAACTAATGAAAAACTGTTTTTT. It specifies CASSLDTWSTNEKLFF.

The chain couples TRBV6-6 to TRBJ1-5; 9 bases line up with TRBD1. CDR3 size: 16 residues. J lost 7 bases, V lost 7 bases, and 14 bases had no gene match. From germline, CDR1 is MNHNY and CDR2 SVGAGI (reference sequence). CDR3 in DNA: TGTGCCAGCACCCCCCGGGACAGGGTTCGGGGCCAGCCCCAGCATTTT. It codes for CASTPRDRVRGQPQHF.

This chain links TRBV27 with TRBJ2-1; 7 bases are shared with TRBD2. The CDR3 is 17 amino acids. CDR1 is MNHEY and CDR2 is SMNVEV in the germline V gene (reference sequence). The V segment lost 6 bases and the J segment 0 bases; nucleotides outside the gene matches: 11. CDR3 nucleotides: TGTGCCAGCAGCTCGATTGGACTAGGGCGCTCCTACAATGAGCAGTTCTTC. This gives the protein CASSSIGLGRSYNEQFF.

The sample holds a few counts of this clone. The V call is TRBV19, the J call TRBJ2-5, with 11 bases matching TRBD1. Germline CDR1 LNHDA, CDR2 SQIVND (reference sequence). CDR3 length equals 16 residues. V was clipped by 5 bases and J by 5 bases; unmatched bases: 10. The DNA of the CDR3 is TGTGCCAGTAGTTTGTACGGGACAGGGGGGAAGGAGACCCAGTACTTC. Its protein product is CASSLYGTGGKETQYF.

The rearrangement joins TRBV19 to TRBJ1-6; TRBD1 agrees at 10 bases. With V trimmed by 6 bases and J by 10 bases, 6 bases remained unmatched. Germline CDR1 and CDR2: LNHDA and SQIVND (reference sequence). The CDR3 sequence is 14 residues long. The CDR3 DNA reads TGTGCCAGTAGGAGGCGGGACAGGGGATCACCCCTCCACTTT. Residues: CASRRRDRGSPLHF.

The chain couples TRBV5-4 to TRBJ1-2; D possibly corresponds to TRBD1 (6 bases). This CDR3 region has 13 residues. CDR1 is SGHNT and CDR2 is YYREEE in the germline V gene (reference sequence). V lost 4 bases, J lost 1 base, and 8 bases lay in between. The DNA of the CDR3 is TGTGCCAGCAGCCAGGACAGTAACTATGGCTACACCTTC. This gives the protein CASSQDSNYGYTF.

The V call is TRBV10-1, the J call TRBJ2-3; 9 bases are shared with TRBD2. The CDR3 contains 13 residues. V shed 4 bases, J shed 6 bases, and the junction held 2 bases outside the gene matches. CDR1 WNHNN and CDR2 SYGVQD come from the germline V gene (reference sequence). The CDR3 sequence: CASSVGTSDTQYF. The CDR3 DNA is TGCGCCAGCAGTGTCGGGACTAGCGATACGCAGTATTTT.

The rearrangement uses TRBV28 and TRBJ1-2; weak D call: TRBD1 (5 bases). This CDR3 has 15 residues. V lost 3 bases and J 4 bases, leaving 15 bases between the germline ends. Germline V gene lookup returns CDR1 MDHEN and CDR2 SYDVKM. DNA of the CDR3: TGTGCCAGCAGTTTTTCGGGAGGGGTAGCCTATGGCTACACCTTC. Translating it yields CASSFSGGVAYGYTF.

In the case of this clone: Distinct nucleotide sequences in the sample also encode this CDR3. The rearrangement joins TRBV5-4 to TRBJ2-1, with D tentatively TRBD2 (6 bases). The CDR3 consists of 15 residues. The germline V gene has CDR1 SGHNT and CDR2 YYREEE (reference sequence). Trimming pared 8 bases from V and 7 bases from J, leaving 22 bases between. This CDR3 is CASRSTGLRINEQFF. CDR3 nucleotides: TGTGCCAGTAGATCGACGGGACTCAGGATAAATGAGCAGTTCTTC. Together with reference TRBV5-4 and TRBJ2-1, the CDR3 gives the full variable domain: ETGVTQSPTHLIKTRGQQVTLRCSSQSGHNTVSWYQQALGQGPQFIFQYYREEENGRGNFPPRFSGLQFPNYSSELNVNALELDDSALYLCASRSTGLRINEQFFGPGTRLTVL.

The gene calls are TRBV19 and TRBJ1-5; TRBD1 aligns across 8 bases. The CDR3 is made up of 14 amino acids. Per germline, CDR1 LNHDA and CDR2 SQIVND (reference sequence). V lost 7 bases, J lost 7 bases, and 9 bases stayed unmatched. In DNA form, the CDR3 reads TGTGCCAGTAACCCGGGCAGGGGGCCCCAGCCCCAGCATTTT. Translated, it gives CASNPGRGPQPQHF.

The gene calls are TRBV19 and TRBJ2-7, with TRBD2 identical over 9 bases. There are 15 residues in the CDR3. From germline, CDR1 is LNHDA and CDR2 SQIVND (reference sequence). V trimming: 5 bases; J trimming: 0 bases; junction bases outside the gene matches: 5. The CDR3 sequence is CASSLKAGGSYEQYF. The CDR3 region has the DNA TGTGCCAGTAGTCTCAAAGCGGGGGGCTCCTACGAGCAGTACTTC.